This TCR beta chain was sequenced in a study of T cell responses to AZD1222 COVID-19 vaccine. Produced via immunoSEQ multiplex PCR; TCRdb's table is partial and in-frame only. The table shows around 120,000 clones, with about nine tenths occurring only once. The V end was cut by 1 base, the J end by 5 bases, with 4 bases between. The CDR3 runs 11 residues. Germline V gene data show CDR1 as SGHRS and CDR2 as YFSETQ. This sample comprised peripheral blood, obtained on day 0 of AZD1222 vaccination. The TCR comes from an adult in good health. This chain links TRBV5-1 with TRBJ2-7; the D is unclear. The CDR3 nucleotides read TGCGCCAGCAGCTTGAGACACGAGCAGTACTTC. Its protein product is CASSLRHEQYF.